The 29 T cell receptor beta chains listed next were all sequenced from one sample in a study of spatial heterogeneity in lung cancer. TCRdb reprocessed the 5' RACE reads with MiXCR, giving one entry per CDR3 protein. The table shows about 8,500 distinct CDR3 sequences, with roughly 8% occurring only once. The time point denotes: sample taken at primary tumor resection. Material for sequencing was whole RNA from tumor, nontumor lung or frozen PBMC, left unsorted. Specimen: PBMCs, collected at surgery. These receptors all stem from a female donor with early-stage non-small cell lung cancer.

V usage is TRBV11-2 and J usage is TRBJ2-5, with 10 bases identical to TRBD2. The germline CDR1 and CDR2 sequences are SGHAT and FQNNGV. The CDR3 runs 18 residues. With V trimmed by 5 bases and J by 1 base, 13 bases remained unmatched. CDR3 in amino acids: CASSLTAIAGGSQETQYF. CDR3 in DNA: TGTGCCAGCAGCCTCACAGCCATAGCGGGGGGCTCCCAAGAGACCCAGTACTTC.

This clonotype came up many times. The chain recombines TRBV4-1 with TRBJ2-1; D gene uncertain. This CDR3 comprises 15 residues. Germline CDR1 is MGHRA and CDR2 is YSYEKL. V dropped 0 bases and J dropped 0 bases, with 6 bases sitting between them. CDR3 bases: TGCGCCAGCAGCCAAGAGGGGTCCTCCTACAATGAGCAGTTCTTC. Residues: CASSQEGSSYNEQFF.

This clonotype was counted at least ten times. V usage is TRBV5-1 and J usage is TRBJ2-2; 8 bases match TRBD2. V lost 4 bases to trimming and J lost 6 bases; unmatched junction nucleotides: 8. Germline V gene lookup returns CDR1 SGHRS and CDR2 YFSETQ. This CDR3 comprises 15 residues. This CDR3 is CASSLGGGQPGELFF. Here the CDR3 DNA reads TGCGCCAGCAGCCTAGGCGGGGGGCAACCCGGGGAGCTGTTTTTT.

There are many counts of this clonotype. This sequence joins TRBV20-1 and TRBJ2-2; no clear D gene. This CDR3 is 14 amino acids long. Trimming pared 4 bases from V and 0 bases from J, leaving 9 bases between. CDR1 is DFQATT and CDR2 is SNEGSKA in the germline V gene (reference sequence). The CDR3 loop is CSATLRTNTGELFF. The CDR3 region has the DNA TGCAGTGCTACGTTGAGGACGAACACCGGGGAGCTGTTTTTT.

Judged by abundance, this clonotype is medium-sized. The chain joins TRBV5-1 to TRBJ2-3, with D possibly matching TRBD1 (5 bases). Trimming took off 0 bases at V and 4 bases at J, with 15 bases between the two ends. The CDR3 is 16 amino acids. Looked up from germline, CDR1 is SGHRS and CDR2 is YFSETQ. The CDR3, as DNA: TGCGCCAGCAGCTTGGCAGGGCTAGACGGGCCAGATACGCAGTATTTT. This translates into CASSLAGLDGPDTQYF.

This sequence joins TRBV4-2 and TRBJ1-2; D call uncertain. Germline lookup yields CDR1 LGHNA and CDR2 YNFKEQ. CDR3 length equals 14 residues. The ends were cut back, 0 bases at V and 4 bases at J, with 9 bases in the middle. The CDR3 bases are TGTGCCAGCAGCCAAGATCTAAGGGTCTATGGCTACACCTTC. As protein: CASSQDLRVYGYTF.

The chain carries TRBV6-2 or TRBV6-3 and TRBJ2-4; 7 bases are shared with TRBD2. Germline assignment: CDR1 MNHEY and CDR2 SVGEGT. The CDR3 is made up of 17 amino acids. The junction had 11 bases not matched to a gene; V was cut back by 5 bases and J by 1 base. Here the CDR3 DNA reads TGTGCCAGCAGTATCCGTGGTCGGGAGGAGGCCAAAAACATTCAGTACTTC. It translates to CASSIRGREEAKNIQYF.

Many counts were recorded for this clonotype. V gene TRBV27 combines with J gene TRBJ2-1, with D perhaps TRBD1 or TRBD2 (5 bases each). Germline V CDR1 and CDR2: MNHEY, SMNVEV (reference sequence). V was clipped by 11 bases and J by 7 bases, with 21 bases between them. The CDR3 extends over 14 amino acids. CDR3 DNA: TGTGCCCACGGGGCGGACGGGGTCTGGAATGAGCAGTTCTTC. Its protein is CAHGADGVWNEQFF.

This clonotype was detected ten times or more. The chain recombines TRBV10-3 with TRBJ1-6; perhaps TRBD1 as D (5 bases). Germline V gives CDR1 ENHRY, CDR2 SYGVKD. Trimming took 7 bases from V and 5 from J, leaving 18 bases between them. The CDR3 sequence is 16 residues long. The CDR3 loop is CAIKEGLFTDNSPLHF. CDR3 DNA: TGTGCCATCAAGGAGGGGCTGTTTACCGATAATTCACCCCTCCACTTT.

The chain carries TRBV20-1 and TRBJ2-7; 11 bases are a match to TRBD2. CDR3 size: 13 residues. J lost 6 bases, V lost 6 bases, and 7 bases had no gene match. CDR1 and CDR2 (germline): DFQATT, SNEGSKA (reference sequence). The CDR3 DNA reads TGCAGTGCCGTAGCGGGAGGGCCCGTCGAGCAGTACTTC. Its protein is CSAVAGGPVEQYF.

The chain has TRBV28 and TRBJ1-3; D might be TRBD1 (6 bases). Germline V CDR1 and CDR2: MDHEN, SYDVKM. V lost 6 bases, J lost 0 bases, and 12 bases lay in between. This CDR3 is 15 amino acids long. The CDR3: CASSTGYPSGNTIYF. The CDR3 DNA reads TGTGCCAGCAGCACAGGGTACCCCTCTGGAAACACCATATATTTT.

This clonotype was observed a few times. The chain combines TRBV5-1 with TRBJ2-1, with D hard to call. The V gene lost 2 bases and the J gene lost 6 bases, with 9 bases spanning the gap. This CDR3 contains 13 residues. Germline-derived CDR1 and CDR2 are SGHRS and YFSETQ. CDR3 DNA sequence: TGCGCCAGCAGCTTCTTAGATGGCAATGAGCAGTTCTTC. It translates to CASSFLDGNEQFF.

This clonotype was detected ten times or more. This rearrangement joins TRBV20-1 to TRBJ2-3, with no clear D. CDR3 length: 14 residues. Germline-derived CDR1 and CDR2 are DFQATT and SNEGSKA (reference sequence). V was trimmed by 0 bases and J by 1 base, leaving 8 bases between them. The CDR3 loop reads CSAREVSGTDTQYF. DNA for the CDR3: TGCAGTGCTAGAGAAGTAAGCGGCACAGATACGCAGTATTTT.

This clonotype was seen a handful of times. The rearrangement links TRBV20-1 to TRBJ2-2, with a tentative D call TRBD1 (6 bases). The CDR3 totals 16 residues. CDR1 and CDR2 (germline): DFQATT, SNEGSKA (reference sequence). V lost 0 bases and J lost 3, with 14 bases in between. The CDR3, as DNA: TGCAGTGCTAGAGATAGGGGGAAAGGGTACACCGGGGAGCTGTTTTTT. As protein: CSARDRGKGYTGELFF.

In this sample, this clonotype is medium-sized. This chain joins TRBV11-2 and TRBJ2-7; 8 bases are a match to TRBD1. The CDR3 spans 17 residues. CDR1 and CDR2 (germline): SGHAT, FQNNGV. Trimming at V came to 3 bases and at J to 5 bases, leaving 15 bases not matched to a gene. The CDR3 DNA reads as TGTGCCAGCAGCTTGAGGCCTCGGGACAGGCTCCCCGACGAGCAGTACTTC. This sequence encodes CASSLRPRDRLPDEQYF. Together with reference TRBV11-2 and TRBJ2-7, the CDR3 gives the full variable domain: EAGVAQSPRYKIIEKRQSVAFWCNPISGHATLYWYQQILGQGPKLLIQFQNNGVVDDSQLPKDRFSAERLKGVDSTLKIQPAKLEDSAVYLCASSLRPRDRLPDEQYFGPGTRLTVT.

In its sample, this clonotype was seen many times. The CDR3 region is CASSVDKSTTGELFF. CDR3 coding DNA: TGTGCCAGCAGCGTGGACAAGAGTACGACCGGGGAGCTGTTTTTT. The chain uses TRBV9 and TRBJ2-2, with a tentative D call TRBD1 (5 bases). Germline V gives CDR1 SGDLS, CDR2 YYNGEE. The CDR3 runs to 15 residues. The V end was cut by 2 bases, the J end by 5 bases, with 13 bases between. The full variable domain, its missing parts supplied by reference TRBV9 and TRBJ2-2, is DSGVTQTPKHLITATGQRVTLRCSPRSGDLSVYWYQQSLDQGLQFLIQYYNGEERAKGNILERFSAQQFPDLHSELNLSSLELGDSALYFCASSVDKSTTGELFFGEGSRLTVL.

The V and J genes are TRBV12-3 or TRBV12-4 and TRBJ1-4; TRBD1 agrees at 8 bases. CDR3 size: 15 residues. The V gene end was trimmed by 5 bases and the J gene end by 1 base; junction bases not matched to a gene: 3. The CDR3, as DNA: TGTGCCAGCAGTCCCACAGGGGGAACTAATGAAAAACTGTTTTTT. The encoded protein is CASSPTGGTNEKLFF.

Concerning this clonotype: A much larger clone is a single base away; this may be a read error. The chain links TRBV13 to TRBJ2-2; 9 bases are a match to TRBD2. The CDR3 loop spans 16 amino acids. Germline V gene sequence: CDR1 PRHDT, CDR2 FYEKMQ (reference sequence). Written as DNA, the CDR3 is TGTGCCAGCAGCCCCAGGACTAGCGTTGGGACCGGGGGGCTGTTTTTT. Amino acid sequence: CASSPRTSVGTGGLFF.

This clonotype was picked up many times. The chain links TRBV27 to TRBJ2-7; D assignment may be TRBD1 or TRBD2 (6 bases each). CDR1 and CDR2 (germline): MNHEY, SMNVEV (reference sequence). CDR3 length equals 16 residues. Deletions cut 7 bases from V and 4 bases from J, with 23 bases between. CDR3 nucleotide sequence: TGTGCCAGCACCCGAAACCAACGGGGGCCCGGTTACGAGCAGTACTTC. Translating gives CASTRNQRGPGYEQYF.

This clonotype was observed many times. The chain recombines TRBV4-1 with TRBJ1-2; D not certain. The germline V and J ends were trimmed by 7 bases and 3 bases, with 18 bases remaining between them. Germline V gene sequence: CDR1 MGHRA, CDR2 YSYEKL. This CDR3 comprises 15 residues. CDR3 nucleotide sequence: TGCGCCAGCACCGACATTGCCGGGCCTCACTATGGCTACACCTTC. It encodes CASTDIAGPHYGYTF.

This clonotype occurred a few times. The V gene is TRBV14, the J gene TRBJ2-1, with 12 bases fitting TRBD2. CDR1 is SGHDN and CDR2 is FVKESK in the germline V gene. V was pared by 4 bases and J by 8 bases, with 12 bases of the junction left unmatched. This CDR3 has 17 residues. The DNA for the CDR3 is TGTGCCAGCAGCCCTTGGACTAGCGGGGACTTCGTCGATGAGCAGTTCTTC. Translating it yields CASSPWTSGDFVDEQFF.

This clonotype is classed as medium-sized. V usage is TRBV3-1 and J usage is TRBJ1-1; D call uncertain. Germline loops: CDR1 LGHDT, CDR2 YNNKEL (reference sequence). V shed 4 bases and J shed 1 base, with 7 bases lying between them. The CDR3 consists of 13 residues. Here the CDR3 reads CASSLQSNTEAFF. CDR3 nucleotide sequence: TGTGCCAGCAGCCTACAGTCGAACACTGAAGCTTTCTTT.

V is TRBV30 and J is TRBJ2-1; the D is unclear. V lost 7 bases to trimming and J lost 5 bases, with 15 bases between them. Germline V gene data show CDR1 as GTSNPN and CDR2 as SVGIG (reference sequence). This CDR3 is built from 13 residues. The CDR3, as DNA: TGTGCCTCGAAGCGAAGGGTAAACAATGAGCAGTTCTTC. As protein: CASKRRVNNEQFF.

This clonotype came up many times. The rearrangement joins TRBV12-3 or TRBV12-4 to TRBJ2-4; 9 bases fit TRBD2. The CDR3 has 14 residues. J lost 4 bases, V lost 5 bases, and 3 bases had no gene match. This CDR3 reads CASSPSGGKNIQYF. CDR3 bases: TGTGCCAGCAGTCCGAGCGGGGGGAAAAACATTCAGTACTTC.

By share, this clonotype counts as medium-sized (0.01 to 0.1%). This CDR3 is CASSLLQMTGAPGELFF. The CDR3, as DNA: TGTGCCAGCAGTTTGCTTCAAATGACAGGGGCGCCCGGGGAGCTGTTTTTT. J is TRBJ2-2 and V is TRBV27; 8 bases line up with TRBD1. The CDR3 has 17 residues. Germline V gives CDR1 MNHEY, CDR2 SMNVEV (reference sequence). J gave up 6 bases and V 3 bases, and 12 bases lay outside the gene matches.

This clonotype was seen repeatedly, ten times or more. V usage is TRBV19 and J usage is TRBJ2-7, with 7 bases matching TRBD1. The junction had 11 bases not matched to a gene; V was cut back by 5 bases and J by 1 base. The length of the CDR3 is 16 residues. Germline CDR1 reads LNHDA; CDR2 reads SQIVND (reference sequence). The CDR3 region has the DNA TGTGCCAGTAGTCTGACAGGGTCCTCAGGGTCCTACGAGCAGTACTTC. This encodes CASSLTGSSGSYEQYF.

By share, this clonotype counts as medium-sized. The V and J genes are TRBV20-1 and TRBJ2-1; D gene ambiguous. The germline V gene has CDR1 DFQATT and CDR2 SNEGSKA (reference sequence). The CDR3 runs to 13 residues. V was clipped by 3 bases and J by 0 bases, with 6 bases between them. The CDR3 sequence: CSARFSSYNEQFF. For the CDR3, the DNA is TGCAGTGCTAGGTTCAGCTCCTACAATGAGCAGTTCTTC.

This clonotype was counted between two and nine times. This chain joins TRBV5-1 and TRBJ2-1; maybe TRBD1 (6 bases). This CDR3 contains 15 residues. Germline CDR1 reads SGHRS; CDR2 reads YFSETQ. V was cut by 3 bases and J by 8 bases, with 18 bases left in between. CDR3 sequence reads: CASSSGTSDFYEQFF. The CDR3 DNA follows: TGCGCCAGCAGCTCCGGGACATCGGACTTCTATGAGCAGTTCTTC.

This clonotype was seen at least ten times. V and J are TRBV29-1 and TRBJ2-7; D may be TRBD1 or TRBD2 (5 bases each). The ends were cut back, 8 bases at V and 6 bases at J, with 20 bases in the middle. The CDR3 runs 13 residues. CDR1 is SQVTM and CDR2 is ANQGSEA in the germline V gene. CDR3 loop: CSFGANRGVEQYF. CDR3 DNA: TGCAGCTTTGGGGCCAACCGAGGGGTCGAGCAGTACTTC.